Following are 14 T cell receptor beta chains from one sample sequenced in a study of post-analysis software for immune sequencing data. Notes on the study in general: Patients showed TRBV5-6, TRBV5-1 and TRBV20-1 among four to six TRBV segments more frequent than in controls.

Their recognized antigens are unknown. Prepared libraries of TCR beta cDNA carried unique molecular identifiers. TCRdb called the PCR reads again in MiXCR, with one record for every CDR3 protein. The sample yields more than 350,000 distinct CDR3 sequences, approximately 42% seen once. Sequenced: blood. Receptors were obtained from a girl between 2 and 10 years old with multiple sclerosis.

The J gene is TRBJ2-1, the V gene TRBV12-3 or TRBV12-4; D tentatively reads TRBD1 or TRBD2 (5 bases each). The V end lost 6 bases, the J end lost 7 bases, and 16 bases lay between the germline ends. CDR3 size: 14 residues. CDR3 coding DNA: TGTGCCAGCAGCCTTGTGGGGGTTTGGAATGAGCAGTTCTTC. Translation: CASSLVGVWNEQFF.

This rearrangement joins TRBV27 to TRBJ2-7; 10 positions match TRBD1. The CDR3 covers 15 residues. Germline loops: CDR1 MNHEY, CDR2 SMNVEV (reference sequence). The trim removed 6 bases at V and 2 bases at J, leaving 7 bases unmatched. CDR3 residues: CASSVSGQGPYEQYF. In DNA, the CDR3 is TGTGCCAGCAGCGTATCGGGACAGGGGCCCTACGAGCAGTACTTC.

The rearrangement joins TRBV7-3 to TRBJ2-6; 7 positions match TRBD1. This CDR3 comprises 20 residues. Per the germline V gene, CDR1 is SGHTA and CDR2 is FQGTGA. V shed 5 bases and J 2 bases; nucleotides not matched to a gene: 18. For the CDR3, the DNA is TGTGCCAGCAGCCATCATTGGCAATGGTCAGGGGGTACTGGGGCCAACGTCCTGACTTTC. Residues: CASSHHWQWSGGTGANVLTF.

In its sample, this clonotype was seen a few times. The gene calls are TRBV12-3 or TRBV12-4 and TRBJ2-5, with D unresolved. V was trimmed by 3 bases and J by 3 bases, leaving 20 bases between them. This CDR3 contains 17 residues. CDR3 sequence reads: CASSFAPTLWSEETQYF. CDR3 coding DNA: TGTGCCAGCAGTTTCGCCCCAACCCTTTGGAGTGAAGAGACCCAGTACTTC.

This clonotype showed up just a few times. The CDR3 DNA sequence: TGTGCCAGCAGCTCTGGTAATCTAGCGGGGAGTCGCACAGATACGCAGTATTTT. Translating it yields CASSSGNLAGSRTDTQYF. The chain combines TRBV7-3 with TRBJ2-3, with 9 nucleotides matching TRBD2. CDR1 SGHTA and CDR2 FQGTGA come from the germline V gene. The CDR3 length is 18 residues. V dropped 4 bases and J dropped 1; count of bases not matched to a gene: 12.

In DNA form, the CDR3 reads TGTGCCAGCAGCCAGGGGCCACAACTATACAATGAGCAGTTCTTC. It is translated as CASSQGPQLYNEQFF. The rearrangement joins TRBV3-1 to TRBJ2-1, with a tentative D call TRBD1 (5 bases). Trimming took 3 bases from V and 4 from J, leaving 13 bases between them. The CDR3 consists of 15 residues. CDR1 is LGHDT and CDR2 is YNNKEL in the germline V gene (reference sequence).

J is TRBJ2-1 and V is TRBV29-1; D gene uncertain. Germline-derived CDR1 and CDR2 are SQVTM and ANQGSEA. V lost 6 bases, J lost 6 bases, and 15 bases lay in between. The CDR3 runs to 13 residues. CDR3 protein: CSVDPHSANEQFF. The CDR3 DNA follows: TGCAGCGTGGATCCCCATTCCGCCAATGAGCAGTTCTTC.

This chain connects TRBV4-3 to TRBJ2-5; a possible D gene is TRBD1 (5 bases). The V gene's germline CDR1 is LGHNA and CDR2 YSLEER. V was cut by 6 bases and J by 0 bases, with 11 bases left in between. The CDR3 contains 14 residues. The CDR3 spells CASSLDRYQETQYF. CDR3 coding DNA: TGCGCCAGCAGTCTCGACAGATACCAAGAGACCCAGTACTTC.

CDR3 sequence: CSARVASYNEQFF. The CDR3 DNA follows: TGCAGTGCTAGGGTAGCGTCGTACAATGAGCAGTTCTTC. The rearrangement joins TRBV20-1 to TRBJ2-1; TRBD2 might be the D (5 bases). This CDR3 is 13 amino acids long. Germline V gives CDR1 DFQATT, CDR2 SNEGSKA (reference sequence). The V and J ends lost 3 bases and 4 bases respectively, with 10 bases between them.

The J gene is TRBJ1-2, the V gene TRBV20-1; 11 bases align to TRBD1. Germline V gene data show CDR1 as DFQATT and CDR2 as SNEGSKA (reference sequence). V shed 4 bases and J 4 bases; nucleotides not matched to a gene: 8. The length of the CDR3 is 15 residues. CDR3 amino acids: CSATTRDRGSYGYTF. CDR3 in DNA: TGCAGTGCTACTACCCGGGACAGGGGGTCCTATGGCTACACCTTC.

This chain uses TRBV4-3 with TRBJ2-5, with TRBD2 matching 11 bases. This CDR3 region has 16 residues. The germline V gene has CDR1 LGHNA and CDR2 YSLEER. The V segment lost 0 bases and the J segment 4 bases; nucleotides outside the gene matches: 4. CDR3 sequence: CASSQDVAGGGETQYF. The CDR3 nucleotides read TGCGCCAGCAGCCAAGATGTAGCGGGAGGGGGAGAGACCCAGTACTTC.

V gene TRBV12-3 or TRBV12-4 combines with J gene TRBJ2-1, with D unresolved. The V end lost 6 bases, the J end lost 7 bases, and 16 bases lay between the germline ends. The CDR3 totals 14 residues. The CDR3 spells CASRTAGWVNEQFF. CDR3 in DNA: TGTGCCAGCAGGACGGCCGGATGGGTAAATGAGCAGTTCTTC.

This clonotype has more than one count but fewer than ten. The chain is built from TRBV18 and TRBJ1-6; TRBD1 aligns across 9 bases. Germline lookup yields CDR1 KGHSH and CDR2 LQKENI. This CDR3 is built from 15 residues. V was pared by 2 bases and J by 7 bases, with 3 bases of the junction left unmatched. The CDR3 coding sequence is TGTGCCAGCTCACCAAGGACAGGGGAAAATTCACCCCTCCACTTT. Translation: CASSPRTGENSPLHF. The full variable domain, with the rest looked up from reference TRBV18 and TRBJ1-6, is NAGVMQNPRHLVRRRGQEARLRCSPMKGHSHVYWYRQLPEEGLKFMVYLQKENIIDESGMPKERFSAEFPKEGPSILRIQQVVRGDSAAYFCASSPRTGENSPLHFGNGTRLTVT.

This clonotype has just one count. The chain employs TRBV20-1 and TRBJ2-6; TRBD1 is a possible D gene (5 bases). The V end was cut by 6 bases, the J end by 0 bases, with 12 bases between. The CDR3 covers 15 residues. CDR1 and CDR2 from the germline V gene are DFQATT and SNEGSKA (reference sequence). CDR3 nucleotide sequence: TGCAGTGCACAAAGGGGCAACTCTGGGGCCAACGTCCTGACTTTC. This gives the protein CSAQRGNSGANVLTF.